There are a few counts of the clone carrying this T cell receptor beta chain. What it binds is unknown. Treatment given: roughly ten-day PBMC culture with coronavirus spike peptide pools or control peptides (ViraFEST assay). This sample was included in a study of vaccination and CD4 T cells after COVID-19. Study at large: Median time from second vaccine dose to sampling was over 55 days (14 to 241).

Germline V gene lookup returns CDR1 SGHTA and CDR2 FQGNSA. The CDR3 has 12 amino acids. The V end lost 0 bases, the J end lost 1 base, and 0 bases lay between the germline ends. Once obtained from cultured CD4+ T cells, the DNA was sequenced using the Oncomine TCR Beta short-read assay. TCRdb ran MiXCR on the PCR reads and lists one entry per CDR3 protein. The table lists under 20,000 distinct CDR3 sequences, about 50% of them singletons. The sample consisted of CD4+ T cells from blood, cultured in vitro, taken before SARS-CoV-2 vaccination. V is TRBV7-2 and J is TRBJ2-5, with no clear D. The TCR was taken from a human donor who had recovered from COVID-19. CDR3 DNA: TGTGCCAGCAGCTTAGCCCAAGAGACCCAGTACTTC. Protein: CASSLAQETQYF.